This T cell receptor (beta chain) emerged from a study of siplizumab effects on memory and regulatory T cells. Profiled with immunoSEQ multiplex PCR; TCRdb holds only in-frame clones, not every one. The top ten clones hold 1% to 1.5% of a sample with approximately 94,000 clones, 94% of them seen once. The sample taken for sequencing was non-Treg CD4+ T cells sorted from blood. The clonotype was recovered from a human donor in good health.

In nucleotides, the CDR3 is TGTGCCAGCTCACATGGGAAGGTACAAGAGACCCAGTACTTC. Residues: CASSHGKVQETQYF. The chain has TRBV18 and TRBJ2-5; no clear D. The ends were cut back, 4 bases at V and 2 bases at J, with 11 bases in the middle. There are 14 residues in the CDR3. The V gene's germline CDR1 is KGHSH and CDR2 LQKENI. The full variable domain, in which reference TRBV18 and TRBJ2-5 provide the parts outside the CDR3, is NAGVMQNPRHLVRRRGQEARLRCSPMKGHSHVYWYRQLPEEGLKFMVYLQKENIIDESGMPKERFSAEFPKEGPSILRIQQVVRGDSAAYFCASSHGKVQETQYFGPGTRLLVL.